What follows are 29 T cell receptor beta chains derived from one specimen sequenced in a study of cytomegalovirus exposure and HLA in healthy donors. The protocol was immunoSEQ multiplex PCR, while the TCRdb copy is restricted to in-frame clones and leaves out a portion. The sample holds 110,000 to 150,000 clones; about 95% are singletons and the top ten take 1.8%. Specimen: PBMCs. The origin of the receptors is a man between 18 and 35 years old in good health and CMV-seropositive.

The chain carries TRBV7-8 and TRBJ1-5, with D possibly TRBD1 on 6 matching bases. The germline V gene encodes CDR1 SGHVS and CDR2 FQNEAQ. The CDR3 length is 15 residues. Between the trimmed V and J ends, which lost 7 bases and 7 bases, there was a span of 20 bases. CDR3 residues: CASTPSGGAGQPQHF. The CDR3 coding sequence is TGTGCCAGCACCCCGAGTGGGGGGGCAGGCCAGCCCCAGCATTTT.

The chain recombines TRBV25-1 with TRBJ1-2, with 8 bases matching TRBD1. Looked up from germline, CDR1 is MGHDK and CDR2 is SYGVNS. V was pared by 6 bases and J by 8 bases, with 8 bases of the junction left unmatched. This CDR3 has 13 residues. CDR3 sequence (DNA): TGTGCCAGCAGGGTGACAGGGGTCGAAGGCTACACCTTC. This codes for CASRVTGVEGYTF.

CDR3 residues: CASSQEIAGGADTQYF. The CDR3 nucleotides are TGCGCCAGCAGCCAAGAGATAGCGGGAGGGGCAGATACGCAGTATTTT. The V and J genes are TRBV4-1 and TRBJ2-3, with 11 bases identical to TRBD2. The V gene end was trimmed by 0 bases and the J gene end by 4 bases; junction bases not matched to a gene: 3. From germline, CDR1 is MGHRA and CDR2 YSYEKL. The CDR3 is made up of 16 amino acids.

CDR3 nucleotides: TGTGCCATCAGTTCACCGGGACAGGGGGCTTCGCGACGCGTCGATACGCAGTATTTT. It specifies CAISSPGQGASRRVDTQYF. V and J are TRBV10-3 and TRBJ2-3; the match to TRBD1 covers 12 bases. Germline CDR1 ENHRY, CDR2 SYGVKD. V gave up 5 bases and J gave up 6 bases; unmatched junction bases: 18. The CDR3 contains 19 residues.

The J gene is TRBJ2-2, the V gene TRBV19, with D unclear. V was shortened by 8 bases and J by 1 base, with 5 bases between the two germline ends. Germline assignment: CDR1 LNHDA and CDR2 SQIVND (reference sequence). The CDR3 is made up of 12 amino acids. The CDR3 region is CASQRNTGELFF. The CDR3 DNA sequence: TGTGCCAGTCAGCGGAACACCGGGGAGCTGTTTTTT.

The CDR3 nucleotides read TGTGCCAGCTCACCGGGGCACACCATAAGGCCCCAGCATTTT. Translation gives CASSPGHTIRPQHF. This chain links TRBV18 with TRBJ1-5, with TRBD1 as a possible D gene (5 bases). The germline V gene encodes CDR1 KGHSH and CDR2 LQKENI. Trimming left V 3 bases short and J 9 bases short, with 15 bases between. The CDR3 sequence is 14 residues long.

This chain connects TRBV2 to TRBJ2-7; 8 bases are a match to TRBD1. The J segment lost 6 bases and the V segment lost 6 bases, leaving 4 bases of the junction unmatched. CDR1 is SNHLY, CDR2 FYNNEI, per germline. The CDR3 has 12 residues. The CDR3 protein is CASSIDRGEQYF. CDR3 in DNA: TGTGCCAGCAGCATAGACAGGGGCGAGCAGTACTTC.

The chain has TRBV30 and TRBJ2-5; D remains ambiguous. Trimming stripped 1 base from V and 3 bases from J, with 6 bases between. From germline, CDR1 is GTSNPN and CDR2 SVGIG (reference sequence). The CDR3 is 12 amino acids. The CDR3 loop reads CAWSGPEETQYF. DNA for the CDR3: TGTGCCTGGAGTGGTCCGGAAGAGACCCAGTACTTC.

This rearrangement joins TRBV6-1 to TRBJ2-7; D call uncertain. Germline CDR1 MNHNS, CDR2 SASEGT. The CDR3 extends over 13 amino acids. V dropped 8 bases and J dropped 0 bases, with 11 bases sitting between them. CDR3 sequence (DNA): TGTGCCAGCCTCGTCAGGAACTCCTACGAGCAGTACTTC. Protein sequence: CASLVRNSYEQYF.

The V gene is TRBV28, the J gene TRBJ1-5, with D unresolved. CDR3 length equals 17 residues. V dropped 6 bases and J dropped 0 bases, with 18 bases sitting between them. Germline V gene data show CDR1 as MDHEN and CDR2 as SYDVKM. CDR3 in DNA: TGTGCCAGCAGCCGATTGTTAGAGCGGTATAGCAATCAGCCCCAGCATTTT. Its translation: CASSRLLERYSNQPQHF. Complete variable domain (other parts from reference TRBV28 and TRBJ1-5): DVKVTQSSRYLVKRTGEKVFLECVQDMDHENMFWYRQDPGLGLRLIYFSYDVKMKEKGDIPEGYSVSREKKERFSLILESASTNQTSMYLCASSRLLERYSNQPQHFGDGTRLSIL.

The chain's CDR3 is CASSQDVRTSGRGTDTQYF. For the CDR3, the DNA is TGTGCCAGCAGCCAAGATGTTCGGACTAGCGGGAGGGGGACAGATACGCAGTATTTT. This rearrangement joins TRBV4-2 to TRBJ2-3, with 15 bases aligning to TRBD2. The CDR3 totals 19 residues. With 0 bases clipped from V and 3 bases from J, the junction kept 7 bases outside the gene matches. The V gene's germline CDR1 is LGHNA and CDR2 YNFKEQ.

This rearrangement joins TRBV5-6 to TRBJ2-2; D is undetermined. V was trimmed by 1 base and J by 1 base, leaving 11 bases between them. The CDR3 consists of 16 residues. Germline V gives CDR1 SGHDT, CDR2 YYEEEE. CDR3 nucleotide sequence: TGTGCCAGCAGCTTGATCGGGTCCGGGAACACCGGGGAGCTGTTTTTT. This codes for CASSLIGSGNTGELFF. The full variable domain, its missing parts supplied by reference TRBV5-6 and TRBJ2-2, is DAGVTQSPTHLIKTRGQQVTLRCSPKSGHDTVSWYQQALGQGPQFIFQYYEEEERQRGNFPDRFSGHQFPNYSSELNVNALLLGDSALYLCASSLIGSGNTGELFFGEGSRLTVL.

The chain employs TRBV28 and TRBJ2-2; D might be TRBD2 (5 bases). Trimming removed 5 bases at V and 5 bases at J, with 9 bases between. CDR3 size: 13 residues. Per germline, CDR1 MDHEN and CDR2 SYDVKM. The CDR3 region has the DNA TGTGCCAGCAGTACGCCGGGGACCGGGGAGCTGTTTTTT. Translated, it gives CASSTPGTGELFF.

J is TRBJ1-1 and V is TRBV5-1; a possible D gene is TRBD1 (5 bases). The CDR3 is 15 residues long. In germline, CDR1 is SGHRS, CDR2 YFSETQ. Trimming took 5 bases from V and 4 from J, leaving 18 bases between them. The CDR3 sequence: CASRPPGGSGTEAFF. The DNA of the CDR3 is TGCGCCAGCAGGCCCCCTGGGGGGTCCGGCACTGAAGCTTTCTTT.

This chain links TRBV4-1 with TRBJ1-3; 7 bases match TRBD1. The V and J ends lost 3 bases and 2 bases, in that order; junction bases with no gene match: 4. The CDR3 has 15 residues. CDR1 is MGHRA and CDR2 is YSYEKL in the germline V gene. The CDR3 sequence: CASSQSGTAGNTIYF. The CDR3 DNA is TGCGCCAGCAGCCAGTCCGGGACAGCTGGAAACACCATATATTTT.

The J gene is TRBJ2-5, the V gene TRBV28; 9 bases are a match to TRBD1. V shed 5 bases, J shed 3 bases, and the junction held 10 bases outside the gene matches. CDR3 size: 16 residues. Germline V CDR1 and CDR2: MDHEN, SYDVKM. In nucleotides, the CDR3 is TGTGCCAGCAGTACCTACAGGGGGCTATTCGAAGAGACCCAGTACTTC. Its translation is CASSTYRGLFEETQYF.

This clone was counted once. This sequence joins TRBV28 and TRBJ2-3; TRBD1 aligns across 9 bases. This CDR3 is 18 amino acids long. V dropped 8 bases and J dropped 0; count of bases not matched to a gene: 15. CDR1 MDHEN and CDR2 SYDVKM come from the germline V gene. The CDR3 is CASSHDADRGGSTDTQYF. For the CDR3, the DNA is TGTGCCAGCTCCCACGACGCGGACAGGGGAGGTAGCACAGATACGCAGTATTTT.

This CDR3 reads CASSQPSKNNYGYTF. DNA for the CDR3: TGCGCCAGCAGCCAACCATCCAAAAATAACTATGGCTACACCTTC. This chain joins TRBV4-1 and TRBJ1-2; no definite D call. There are 15 residues in the CDR3. V was shortened by 2 bases and J by 1 base, with 11 bases between the two germline ends. The germline CDR1 and CDR2 sequences are MGHRA and YSYEKL.

This clone was seen once. The chain links TRBV6-5 to TRBJ2-1; D not certain. Germline values: CDR1 MNHEY, CDR2 SVGAGI. CDR3 length: 13 residues. Trimming stripped 2 bases from V and 7 bases from J, with 9 bases between. This chain's CDR3 is CASSYPPRNEQFF. The DNA for the CDR3 is TGTGCCAGCAGTTACCCCCCGCGGAATGAGCAGTTCTTC.

The table lists this clone with a count of one. This chain connects TRBV5-5 to TRBJ2-7, with TRBD2 as a possible D gene (5 bases). This CDR3 spans 16 amino acids. V was cut by 0 bases and J by 3 bases, with 16 bases left in between. From germline, CDR1 is SGHKS and CDR2 YYEKEE (reference sequence). CDR3 residues: CASSLGVGGRIYEQYF. CDR3 nucleotides: TGTGCCAGCAGCTTGGGGGTTGGCGGGCGCATCTACGAGCAGTACTTC.

The J gene is TRBJ2-3, the V gene TRBV4-1; 7 bases agree with TRBD2. Germline V gives CDR1 MGHRA, CDR2 YSYEKL. The CDR3 is 13 amino acids. Trimming cost V 5 bases and J 6 bases; bases outside gene matches: 5. DNA for the CDR3: TGCGCCAGCAGCTTACAAGCGGGGGATACGCAGTATTTT. The encoded protein is CASSLQAGDTQYF.

J is TRBJ1-1 and V is TRBV5-4, with 7 bases lining up with TRBD1. CDR1 is SGHNT and CDR2 is YYREEE in the germline V gene (reference sequence). CDR3 size: 15 residues. Losses at the gene ends were 0 bases for V and 2 bases for J; bases not matched to a gene: 4. The CDR3: CASSLVDRFNTEAFF. As DNA, the CDR3 is TGTGCCAGCAGCTTGGTGGACAGGTTTAACACTGAAGCTTTCTTT.

The chain couples TRBV28 to TRBJ2-3, with D perhaps TRBD1 (5 bases). CDR1 and CDR2 (germline): MDHEN, SYDVKM. V lost 1 base to trimming and J lost 3 bases, with 11 bases between them. There are 15 residues in the CDR3. The CDR3 region is CASSLFRGGTDTQYF. The CDR3 DNA reads as TGTGCCAGCAGTTTATTTAGGGGTGGAACAGATACGCAGTATTTT.

The CDR3 loop reads CASSEALLRPNTGELFF. CDR3 in DNA: TGTGCCAGCAGTGAAGCCTTGTTGCGCCCGAACACCGGGGAGCTGTTTTTT. The chain uses TRBV6-1 and TRBJ2-2; no clear D gene. The germline gives CDR1 MNHNS, CDR2 SASEGT. The CDR3 is 17 amino acids. Trimming took off 0 bases at V and 0 bases at J, with 11 bases between the two ends.

The chain has TRBV28 and TRBJ2-7, with 7 bases that match TRBD1. The length of the CDR3 is 15 residues. CDR1 and CDR2 (germline): MDHEN, SYDVKM. V was pared by 6 bases and J by 0 bases, with 8 bases of the junction left unmatched. The CDR3 region has the DNA TGTGCCAGCAGACGGGACAGAGGACTCTCCTACGAGCAGTACTTC. The encoded protein is CASRRDRGLSYEQYF.

This clone was seen only once. V and J are TRBV6-5 and TRBJ1-1; D might be TRBD1 (5 bases). There are 11 residues in the CDR3. V lost 7 bases, J lost 7 bases, and 10 bases lay in between. Looked up from germline, CDR1 is MNHEY and CDR2 is SVGAGI. The CDR3 DNA reads TGTGCCAGCACCACCGACAGTGAAGCTTTCTTT. Amino acids: CASTTDSEAFF.

The CDR3 loop reads CASSLGSLSYNEQFF. The CDR3 coding sequence is TGTGCCAGCAGCCTAGGATCTCTCTCCTACAATGAGCAGTTCTTC. The chain has TRBV6-5 and TRBJ2-1, with D unresolved. The CDR3 runs 15 residues. The V gene lost 6 bases and the J gene lost 0 bases, with 12 bases spanning the gap. Germline V gene sequence: CDR1 MNHEY, CDR2 SVGAGI.

This clone was detected only once. This chain links TRBV2 with TRBJ2-7, with a weak D call TRBD1 (6 bases). The CDR3 length is 12 residues. Per the germline V gene, CDR1 is SNHLY and CDR2 is FYNNEI. Between the trimmed V and J ends, which lost 6 bases and 5 bases, there was a span of 11 bases. CDR3 DNA sequence: TGTGCCAGCAGGAGGACAGCCGACGAGCAGTACTTC. It encodes CASRRTADEQYF.

The V call is TRBV29-1, the J call TRBJ2-7; TRBD1 matches at 7 bases. Germline V gives CDR1 SQVTM, CDR2 ANQGSEA. This CDR3 is 13 amino acids long. J lost 2 bases, V lost 1 base, and 2 bases had no gene match. The CDR3 DNA reads as TGCAGCGTTGAAGGAGGACAGGCCTACGAGCAGTACTTC. Translating it yields CSVEGGQAYEQYF.